This passage covers 14 T cell receptor beta chains from one sample sequenced in a study of T-cell reconstitution after alpha-beta-depleted transplantation in children. Library preparation (for TCRbeta) was performed with unique molecular identifiers. TCRdb reanalysed the PCR reads using MiXCR and keeps one entry per CDR3 protein. The sample comprises fewer than 550,000 distinct CDR3 sequences, roughly 10% of which are singletons, and around 2% rests with the top ten. Sequenced material: PBMCs, taken before TCRalphabeta/CD19-depleted stem cell transplant. The receptors stem from a child aged 2 to 10 with inherited bone marrow failure, due to receive a stem cell transplant.

The chain links TRBV5-1 to TRBJ2-7; 7 positions agree with TRBD2. J gave up 0 bases and V 3 bases, and 6 bases lay outside the gene matches. This CDR3 contains 15 residues. Germline-derived CDR1 and CDR2 are SGHRS and YFSETQ. CDR3 sequence: CASSSIGGSSYEQYF. DNA for the CDR3: TGCGCCAGCAGCTCAATCGGGGGGAGCTCCTACGAGCAGTACTTC.

This clonotype showed up just once. Here the CDR3 omits its conserved ending phenylalanine or tryptophan, so a read error is the likely source. The V and J genes are TRBV5-5 and TRBJ2-1, with TRBD1 matching 10 bases. Germline trimming cut 3 bases from V and 1 base from J; bases unmatched to any gene: 1. Germline V gene data show CDR1 as SGHKS and CDR2 as YYEKEE (reference sequence). The CDR3 totals 15 residues. The CDR3 region is CASSSDRGSYNEQFC. The CDR3 region has the DNA TGTGCCAGCAGCTCGGACAGGGGGTCCTACAATGAGCAGTTCTGC.

With regard to this clonotype: A much larger clone lies a single base off, so this may be a read error. The chain links TRBV18 to TRBJ1-1; 8 bases agree with TRBD1. V shed 3 bases and J 7 bases; nucleotides not matched to a gene: 7. Germline V gene data show CDR1 as KGHSH and CDR2 as LQKENI. The CDR3 has 14 residues. In nucleotides, the CDR3 is TGTGCCAGCTCACCCGCCAGGGGGCCTTTTGAAGCTTTCTTT. This gives the protein CASSPARGPFEAFF.

In this sample, this clonotype turned up many times. This chain connects TRBV5-1 to TRBJ2-3; D not certain. Per germline, CDR1 SGHRS and CDR2 YFSETQ. This CDR3 region has 15 residues. With 2 bases removed from V and 4 bases from J, the gap between germline ends came to 14 bases. The CDR3 DNA reads as TGCGCCAGCAGCTTCTCGGGCGTCAGCTCAGATACGCAGTATTTT. Its protein product is CASSFSGVSSDTQYF.

This chain connects TRBV12-3 or TRBV12-4 to TRBJ2-6; D not certain. The germline V and J ends were trimmed by 11 bases and 0 bases, with 26 bases remaining between them. The CDR3 covers 19 residues. For the CDR3, the DNA is TGTGCCCTCAGTTTCTCCGGTGGACCACCTTTCTCTGGGGCCAACGTCCTGACTTTC. This gives the protein CALSFSGGPPFSGANVLTF.

This clonotype was observed many times. This chain uses TRBV12-3 or TRBV12-4 with TRBJ2-6; D possibly matches TRBD1 or TRBD2 (5 bases each). CDR3 length equals 17 residues. The ends were cut back, 5 bases at V and 4 bases at J, with 18 bases in the middle. The CDR3 bases are TGTGCCAGCAGTCCCGAACGAGGGGTTAGAGGGGCCAACGTCCTGACTTTC. This gives the protein CASSPERGVRGANVLTF.

Comments on this clonotype: A single base separates this from a much larger clone, so it may be a read error. The J gene is TRBJ1-2, the V gene TRBV29-1; D is unclear. The CDR3 loop spans 13 amino acids. Looked up from germline, CDR1 is SQVTM and CDR2 is ANQGSEA. CDR3 protein: CSVAPQTNYGHTF. CDR3 bases: TGCAGCGTTGCCCCTCAGACAAACTATGGCCACACCTTC.

Many counts were recorded for this clonotype. J is TRBJ2-3 and V is TRBV29-1, with D possibly being TRBD1 or TRBD2 (6 bases each). With 8 bases removed from V and 2 bases from J, the gap between germline ends came to 14 bases. Germline V lookup: CDR1 SQVTM, CDR2 ANQGSEA. The CDR3 spans 13 residues. CDR3 DNA: TGCAGCCACCGGGGGCCCCTCACAGATACGCAGTATTTT. It is translated as CSHRGPLTDTQYF.

The rearrangement joins TRBV15 to TRBJ2-5, with D hard to call. The CDR3 totals 14 residues. Trimming took off 5 bases at V and 5 bases at J, with 15 bases between the two ends. The germline gives CDR1 LNHNV, CDR2 YYDKDF (reference sequence). The CDR3 region has the DNA TGTGCCACCAGCCTAACCGCGACGGAGGAGACCCAGTACTTC. This encodes CATSLTATEETQYF.

This clonotype has at least ten counts. The rearrangement joins TRBV4-2 to TRBJ2-2; no clear D gene. The germline V and J ends were trimmed by 0 bases and 2 bases, with 7 bases remaining between them. CDR3 size: 15 residues. CDR1 is LGHNA and CDR2 is YNFKEQ in the germline V gene. In DNA form, the CDR3 reads TGTGCCAGCAGCCAAGATCCGACCAACACCGGGGAGCTGTTTTTT. Translated: CASSQDPTNTGELFF.

This clonotype was seen ten or more times. The chain couples TRBV5-1 to TRBJ2-7, with D tentatively TRBD1 or TRBD2 (5 bases each). The CDR3 runs to 16 residues. V was clipped by 0 bases and J by 4 bases, with 17 bases between them. Germline-derived CDR1 and CDR2 are SGHRS and YFSETQ. The CDR3 here is CASSLADLGPGYEQYF. CDR3 nucleotides: TGCGCCAGCAGCTTGGCCGATCTGGGACCCGGATACGAGCAGTACTTC. The full variable domain, rest sourced from reference TRBV5-1 and TRBJ2-7, is KAGVTQTPRYLIKTRGQQVTLSCSPISGHRSVSWYQQTPGQGLQFLFEYFSETQRNKGNFPGRFSGRQFSNSRSEMNVSTLELGDSALYLCASSLADLGPGYEQYFGPGTRLTVT.

This clonotype occurred a few times. This sequence joins TRBV6-6 and TRBJ2-1, with D unresolved. The CDR3 runs to 12 residues. Germline CDR1 is MNHNY and CDR2 is SVGAGI (reference sequence). Trimming took off 8 bases at V and 8 bases at J, with 13 bases between the two ends. The CDR3 region has the DNA TGTGCCAGCCTCCGGGCTCTGGATGAGCAGTTCTTC. The encoded protein is CASLRALDEQFF.

CDR3 loop: CASSHGTGSTDTQYF. The CDR3, as DNA: TGTGCCAGCAGCCATGGGACAGGGAGCACAGATACGCAGTATTTT. The V and J genes are TRBV14 and TRBJ2-3, with 9 nucleotides matching TRBD1. Germline CDR1 reads SGHDN; CDR2 reads FVKESK. This CDR3 is 15 amino acids long. Trimming cost V 3 bases and J 0 bases; bases outside gene matches: 1.

The chain employs TRBV12-3 or TRBV12-4 and TRBJ2-2, with 12 nucleotides matching TRBD1. This CDR3 has 19 amino acids. V lost 3 bases and J lost 1; bases outside the gene matches: 9. The CDR3 coding sequence is TGTGCCAGCAGTTTTCGGGACAGGGGGCTAAGGGTGAACACCGGGGAGCTGTTTTTT. This encodes CASSFRDRGLRVNTGELFF.